These 16 T cell receptor beta chains were sequenced from one sample in a study of T cells in Graves' hyperthyroidism and ophthalmopathy. Researchers took RNA transcripts and amplified the TCR beta CDR3 regions from them. HTBI primers were the set used in a first-round RT-PCR of the TCR CDR3. In TCRdb, the multiplex PCR reads were re-called with MiXCR into one record per CDR3 protein. The data contain under 250,000 distinct CDR3 sequences, approximately 23% of them singletons. Material: blood. Receptor source: a woman aged 40 to 55 with Graves' ophthalmopathy.

This clonotype was seen repeatedly, ten times or more. V usage is TRBV6-5 and J usage is TRBJ2-5; TRBD2 is a possible D gene (5 bases). The CDR3 has 15 amino acids. The germline V gene has CDR1 MNHEY and CDR2 SVGAGI. V lost 4 bases and J 4 bases, leaving 16 bases between the germline ends. The CDR3: CASSSGIDSGETQYF. CDR3 sequence (DNA): TGTGCCAGCAGTTCGGGGATAGATTCGGGAGAGACCCAGTACTTC.

The table lists this clonotype with many counts. This rearrangement joins TRBV28 to TRBJ2-7; 9 nucleotides match TRBD2. The length of the CDR3 is 15 residues. V dropped 4 bases and J dropped 7; count of bases not matched to a gene: 11. Germline CDR1 reads MDHEN; CDR2 reads SYDVKM. CDR3 DNA: TGTGCCAGCAGTTCCCTTTTAGCGGGAGCGGAAGAGCAGTACTTC. Protein: CASSSLLAGAEEQYF. The full variable domain, its missing parts supplied by reference TRBV28 and TRBJ2-7, is DVKVTQSSRYLVKRTGEKVFLECVQDMDHENMFWYRQDPGLGLRLIYFSYDVKMKEKGDIPEGYSVSREKKERFSLILESASTNQTSMYLCASSSLLAGAEEQYFGPGTRLTVT.

This clonotype was picked up many times. The J gene is TRBJ1-1, the V gene TRBV12-3 or TRBV12-4; weak D call: TRBD1 (6 bases). CDR3 length equals 12 residues. V was pared by 6 bases and J by 5 bases, with 10 bases between. The CDR3 DNA reads TGTGCCAGCAGACCTGGACAGACTGAAGCTTTCTTT. It translates to CASRPGQTEAFF.

The J gene is TRBJ1-1, the V gene TRBV20-1; weak D call: TRBD1 (5 bases). The V gene lost 1 base and the J gene lost 2 bases, with 8 bases spanning the gap. The CDR3 extends over 13 amino acids. The germline V gene has CDR1 DFQATT and CDR2 SNEGSKA (reference sequence). The CDR3 loop is CSARGDSNTEAFF. CDR3 nucleotide sequence: TGCAGTGCTAGAGGAGACAGTAACACTGAAGCTTTCTTT.

This clonotype showed up many times. V usage is TRBV19 and J usage is TRBJ1-2; no clear D gene. V gave up 7 bases and J gave up 4 bases, with 16 bases separating them. The germline V gene encodes CDR1 LNHDA and CDR2 SQIVND (reference sequence). The CDR3 has 14 residues. CDR3 sequence (DNA): TGTGCCAGTATTGGTCTCGGAAGAATCTATGGCTACACCTTC. It yields the protein CASIGLGRIYGYTF.

The chain couples TRBV19 to TRBJ2-7, with 11 bases matching TRBD2. Germline CDR1 LNHDA, CDR2 SQIVND (reference sequence). J was trimmed by 5 bases and V by 4 bases; bases with no gene match: 1. This CDR3 spans 13 amino acids. The CDR3 is CASSTSGRNEQYF. CDR3 bases: TGTGCCAGTAGTACTAGCGGGAGGAACGAGCAGTACTTC.

Turning to this clonotype: Germline and junction disagree at one end, which may indicate a read error. The chain employs TRBV6-1 and TRBJ1-5; D gene unclear. The CDR3 is made up of 12 amino acids. CDR1 is MNHNS and CDR2 is SASEGT in the germline V gene. The chain's CDR3 is CSSSVANQTQHF. The CDR3 region has the DNA TGTTCCAGCTCAGTTGCCAATCAGACCCAGCATTTT.

On this clonotype itself: Compared with germline, one end of the junction differs, possibly owing to a read error. The chain combines TRBV28 with TRBJ1-5, with a tentative D call TRBD1 (5 bases). Looked up from germline, CDR1 is MDHEN and CDR2 is SYDVKM. This CDR3 contains 14 residues. CDR3 loop: CASSDRPGNQPQHF. CDR3 DNA: TGCGCCAGCAGTGATCGACCAGGGAATCAGCCCCAGCATTTT.

This rearrangement joins TRBV7-9 to TRBJ2-7; the D gene is possibly TRBD2 (6 bases). This CDR3 region has 13 residues. Per germline, CDR1 SEHNR and CDR2 FQNEAQ (reference sequence). Trimming removed 5 bases at V and 5 bases at J, with 13 bases between. The CDR3 loop reads CASSPGAGHEQYF. In nucleotides, the CDR3 is TGTGCCAGCAGCCCCGGGGCGGGACACGAGCAGTACTTC.

This clonotype has ten or more counts. The CDR3, as DNA: TGTGCCAGCATACTCACAGGTGGCTACACCTTC. Residues: CASILTGGYTF. V is TRBV6-5 and J is TRBJ1-2; D possibly corresponds to TRBD1 (5 bases). This CDR3 has 11 residues. Germline V gene sequence: CDR1 MNHEY, CDR2 SVGAGI. V was clipped by 7 bases and J by 7 bases, with 10 bases between them.

This clonotype was observed many times. A much larger clone is a single base away; this may be a read error. The chain employs TRBV6-5 and TRBJ2-7; 12 bases match TRBD2. The germline V gene has CDR1 MNHEY and CDR2 SVGAGI. The CDR3 has 15 amino acids. As DNA, the CDR3 is TGTGCCAGCGGTTACGGACTAGCGGGGCCCTACGAGCAGTACTTC. Translating gives CASGYGLAGPYEQYF.

The J gene is TRBJ1-3, the V gene TRBV28; no definite D call. The CDR3 is made up of 12 amino acids. The V end lost 2 bases, the J end lost 8 bases, and 7 bases lay between the germline ends. CDR1 and CDR2 from the germline V gene are MDHEN and SYDVKM. CDR3 sequence: CASSLQEDTIYF. The DNA for the CDR3 is TGTGCCAGCAGTTTACAGGAGGACACCATATATTTT.

This chain uses TRBV6-1 with TRBJ2-6; no definite D call. The CDR3 spans 14 residues. Germline V gives CDR1 MNHNS, CDR2 SASEGT. The germline V and J ends were trimmed by 10 bases and 0 bases, with 10 bases remaining between them. CDR3 loop: CAITDSSGANVLTF. In nucleotides, the CDR3 is TGTGCCATCACAGACTCCTCTGGGGCCAACGTCCTGACTTTC.

This chain uses TRBV11-2 with TRBJ2-7; 8 bases fit TRBD2. There are 15 residues in the CDR3. Germline assignment: CDR1 SGHAT and CDR2 FQNNGV. Unmatched junction bases numbered 5, after V lost 0 bases and J lost 4 bases. This chain's CDR3 is CASSLEAGAGYEQYF. The CDR3 DNA is TGTGCCAGCAGCTTAGAAGCGGGAGCTGGTTACGAGCAGTACTTC. Looking up the rest from reference TRBV11-2 and TRBJ2-7 gives the full variable domain: EAGVAQSPRYKIIEKRQSVAFWCNPISGHATLYWYQQILGQGPKLLIQFQNNGVVDDSQLPKDRFSAERLKGVDSTLKIQPAKLEDSAVYLCASSLEAGAGYEQYFGPGTRLTVT.

This clonotype showed up many times. The genes are TRBV2 and TRBJ1-2; D possibly corresponds to TRBD1 (5 bases). Germline CDR1 reads SNHLY; CDR2 reads FYNNEI. CDR3 length equals 12 residues. V lost 8 bases, J lost 2 bases, and 9 bases lay in between. CDR3 residues: CASGALNYGYTF. CDR3 bases: TGTGCCAGCGGGGCTTTAAACTATGGCTACACCTTC. Full variable domain (rest looked up from reference TRBV2 and TRBJ1-2): EPEVTQTPSHQVTQMGQEVILRCVPISNHLYFYWYRQILGQKVEFLVSFYNNEISEKSEIFDDQFSVERPDGSNFTLKIRSTKLEDSAMYFCASGALNYGYTFGSGTRLTVV.

Many counts were recorded for this clonotype. This rearrangement joins TRBV12-3 or TRBV12-4 to TRBJ2-2; the match to TRBD2 covers 8 bases. The CDR3 is 16 amino acids. V shed 7 bases, J shed 5 bases, and the junction held 12 bases outside the gene matches. DNA for the CDR3: TGTGCCAGCACCCTAATTAGCGGGATATCGACCGGGGAGCTGTTTTTT. Protein product: CASTLISGISTGELFF.